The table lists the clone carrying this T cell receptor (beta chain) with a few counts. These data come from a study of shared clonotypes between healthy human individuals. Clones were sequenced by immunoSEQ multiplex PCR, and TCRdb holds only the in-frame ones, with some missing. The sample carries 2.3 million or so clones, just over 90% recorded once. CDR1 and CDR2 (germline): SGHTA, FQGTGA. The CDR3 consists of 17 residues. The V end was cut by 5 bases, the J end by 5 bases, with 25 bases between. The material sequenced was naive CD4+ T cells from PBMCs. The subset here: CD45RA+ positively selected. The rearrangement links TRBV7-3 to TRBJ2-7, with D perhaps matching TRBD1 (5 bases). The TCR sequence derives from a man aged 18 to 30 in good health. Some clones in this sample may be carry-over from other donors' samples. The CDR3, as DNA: TGTGCCAGCAGCCCAAGCCCGTGGGGCACTTCGCCCCACGAGCAGTACTTC. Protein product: CASSPSPWGTSPHEQYF.